This TCR beta chain was sequenced in a study of T cell responses to AZD1222 COVID-19 vaccine. Overall study findings and caveats: Clonal diversity was possibly underestimated, and white British individuals and females predominated among donors. Dominant at 160-218 and 743-854, vaccine-associated CD4 TCRs also spanned spike. Scientists sampled the repertoires only once the peak T cell response had passed. Following two doses of AZD1222, Spike-specific TCR breadth and depth rose.

The data were produced by immunoSEQ multiplex PCR, yet TCRdb's version contains in-frame clones alone and is incomplete. The repertoire has approximately 80,000 clones, around 89% of them found once; the top ten carry just over 30%. For this clone: Its antigen remains unidentified.

Looked up from germline, CDR1 is MRHNA and CDR2 is SNTAGT. This CDR3 spans 14 amino acids. V gave up 5 bases and J gave up 2 bases; unmatched junction bases: 1. V gene TRBV6-4 combines with J gene TRBJ2-3; the match to TRBD2 covers 10 bases. Sequenced here: peripheral blood, sampled on day 0 of AZD1222 vaccination. The sequence came from an adult in good health. CDR3 in amino acids: CASSSGRDTDTQYF. The CDR3 DNA is TGTGCCAGCAGTAGCGGGAGGGACACAGATACGCAGTATTTT.